This TCR beta chain was sequenced for a study of T-cell memory formation after mild COVID-19. This CDR3 comprises 15 residues. The germline CDR1 and CDR2 sequences are SGHRS and YFSETQ. The germline V and J ends were trimmed by 4 bases and 5 bases, with 19 bases remaining between them. TCRdb recomputed calls from the 5' RACE reads with MiXCR, one row per CDR3 protein. The table lists some 250,000 distinct CDR3 sequences, over 15% of them singletons. The V gene is TRBV5-1, the J gene TRBJ2-7; D call uncertain. The receptor comes from a man younger than 35 who had mild COVID-19 (a few samples of this study predate the infection). Cell type and time point are not known. The sample taken for sequencing was PBMCs or a T cell subset sorted from them (not recorded which). CDR3: CASSLGRPVEDEQYV. The CDR3 DNA follows: TGCGCCAGCAGCCTGGGCCGGCCGGTGGAAGACGAGCAGTACGTC.